One sample yielded the 21 T cell receptor beta chains listed below, sequenced in a study of T cells in Graves' hyperthyroidism and ophthalmopathy. TCR beta CDR3 regions were amplified from RNA. The HTBI set primed first-round TCR CDR3 RT-PCR. MiXCR, applied by TCRdb to the multiplex PCR reads, yields one record per CDR3 protein. The sample lists around 290,000 distinct CDR3 sequences; 13% were seen once. The sample consisted of blood. The receptors derive from a woman aged 30 to 39 with Graves' hyperthyroidism that later progressed to Graves' ophthalmopathy.

This clonotype occurred many times. The V gene is TRBV27, the J gene TRBJ2-4; tentative D call: TRBD1 (5 bases). The V gene's germline CDR1 is MNHEY and CDR2 SMNVEV (reference sequence). V lost 2 bases and J lost 6, with 11 bases in between. This CDR3 spans 14 amino acids. CDR3 nucleotide sequence: TGTGCCAGCAGTTTAATCGGGCAGGGAAACATTCAGTACTTC. It translates to CASSLIGQGNIQYF.

This clonotype occurred a few times. This chain links TRBV29-1 with TRBJ2-3; 9 bases align to TRBD1. The CDR3 loop spans 14 amino acids. The germline CDR1 and CDR2 sequences are SQVTM and ANQGSEA. V dropped 6 bases and J dropped 2; count of bases not matched to a gene: 6. CDR3 sequence: CSVRQGGYTDTQYF. The CDR3 nucleotides read TGCAGCGTAAGACAGGGGGGGTACACAGATACGCAGTATTTT.

This clonotype was detected a few times. An end of the junction differs from the germline gene, which may be a read error. The rearrangement uses TRBV28 and TRBJ2-7; perhaps D is TRBD1 or TRBD2 (5 bases each). The germline gives CDR1 MDHEN, CDR2 SYDVKM. The CDR3 is 14 amino acids. The CDR3 loop reads CAGRDGQGTYEQYF. The CDR3, as DNA: TGTGCCGGCAGGGACGGGCAGGGTACCTACGAGCAGTACTTC.

This chain links TRBV4-2 with TRBJ2-3; D is possibly TRBD1 (5 bases). The V end was cut by 0 bases, the J end by 3 bases, with 19 bases between. This CDR3 has 18 amino acids. CDR1 is LGHNA and CDR2 is YNFKEQ in the germline V gene. The chain's CDR3 is CASSQDYPRLGATDTQYF. The DNA of the CDR3 is TGTGCCAGCAGCCAAGATTACCCCCGCCTAGGGGCGACAGATACGCAGTATTTT.

In this sample, this clonotype turned up many times. V is TRBV7-2 and J is TRBJ1-1; D not resolved. Looked up from germline, CDR1 is SGHTA and CDR2 is FQGNSA. V lost 3 bases and J lost 8, with 10 bases in between. The CDR3 covers 12 residues. CDR3 nucleotide sequence: TGTGCCAGCAGCTTCCGAGGGTGGGAAGCTTTCTTT. Protein sequence: CASSFRGWEAFF.

In this sample, this clonotype turned up many times. J is TRBJ1-2 and V is TRBV18; D remains ambiguous. V was pared by 8 bases and J by 3 bases, with 13 bases between. The CDR3 contains 13 residues. CDR1 KGHSH and CDR2 LQKENI come from the germline V gene. The CDR3 is CASHPGSDYGYTF. For the CDR3, the DNA is TGTGCCAGCCATCCGGGGAGCGACTATGGCTACACCTTC.

The V and J genes are TRBV11-3 and TRBJ2-7; perhaps TRBD1 as D (6 bases). V lost 1 base to trimming and J lost 1 base, with 11 bases between them. The germline CDR1 and CDR2 sequences are SGHNT and YENEEA. This CDR3 contains 15 residues. CDR3 DNA: TGTGCCAGCAGCTTAGGCCCGAGGGGGTCCTACGAGCAGTACTTC. This codes for CASSLGPRGSYEQYF.

This clonotype was seen many times. This chain joins TRBV6-1 and TRBJ1-5, with a possible D match to TRBD1 (6 bases). CDR1 is MNHNS and CDR2 is SASEGT in the germline V gene. Trimming stripped 7 bases from V and 1 base from J, with 23 bases between. This CDR3 comprises 18 residues. This chain's CDR3 is CASTRDIGGSMSNQPQHF. CDR3 in DNA: TGTGCCAGCACCCGGGACATCGGAGGATCTATGAGCAATCAGCCCCAGCATTTT.

This clonotype appeared many times. The chain couples TRBV7-6 to TRBJ2-1; D is perhaps TRBD2 (5 bases). The CDR3 runs to 13 residues. V dropped 5 bases and J dropped 8 bases, with 13 bases sitting between them. Germline-derived CDR1 and CDR2 are SGHVS and FNYEAQ. CDR3 sequence (DNA): TGTGCCAGCAGCGAGGGTACTATCGATGAGCAGTTCTTC. This gives the protein CASSEGTIDEQFF.

This clonotype has a count of ten or more. The rearrangement links TRBV10-3 to TRBJ2-7, with TRBD1 identical over 9 bases. Germline V CDR1 and CDR2: ENHRY, SYGVKD. The CDR3 spans 13 residues. J gave up 5 bases and V 7 bases, and 6 bases lay outside the gene matches. This chain's CDR3 is CAIIGTGSDEQYF. CDR3 nucleotide sequence: TGTGCCATCATTGGGACAGGGTCCGACGAGCAGTACTTC.

This chain connects TRBV29-1 to TRBJ1-3; D unresolved. Germline assignment: CDR1 SQVTM and CDR2 ANQGSEA. The V gene lost 4 bases and the J gene lost 8 bases, with 18 bases spanning the gap. The length of the CDR3 is 14 residues. The CDR3 here is CSVALDLYGDTIYF. CDR3 nucleotides: TGCAGCGTTGCCCTTGATCTGTACGGGGACACCATATATTTT.

This clonotype was counted only a few times. The genes are TRBV19 and TRBJ2-5; 7 positions match TRBD2. The J segment lost 9 bases and the V segment lost 5 bases, leaving 18 bases of the junction unmatched. The CDR3 is 16 amino acids. The germline CDR1 and CDR2 sequences are LNHDA and SQIVND (reference sequence). The CDR3 here is CASSSSRLGGEGAQYF. The CDR3, as DNA: TGTGCCAGTAGTTCATCCCGACTAGGAGGGGAGGGAGCCCAGTACTTC. Supplemented by reference TRBV19 and TRBJ2-5, the full variable domain reads DGGITQSPKYLFRKEGQNVTLSCEQNLNHDAMYWYRQDPGQGLRLIYYSQIVNDFQKGDIAEGYSVSREKKESFPLTVTSAQKNPTAFYLCASSSSRLGGEGAQYFGPGTRLLVL.

This clonotype was counted ten times or more. This chain links TRBV18 with TRBJ2-1; weak D call: TRBD1 (7 bases). V was shortened by 6 bases and J by 0 bases, with 15 bases between the two germline ends. The CDR3 loop spans 16 amino acids. Per germline, CDR1 KGHSH and CDR2 LQKENI. The CDR3 sequence: CASSSQGEDSYNEQFF. The CDR3 DNA is TGTGCCAGCTCCTCGCAGGGGGAGGACTCCTACAATGAGCAGTTCTTC.

This clonotype was seen many times. The J gene is TRBJ2-7, the V gene TRBV7-9, with TRBD2 matching over 12 bases. Trimming cost V 5 bases and J 0 bases; bases outside gene matches: 20. Germline CDR1 and CDR2: SEHNR and FQNEAQ (reference sequence). The CDR3 spans 21 residues. CDR3 bases: TGTGCCAGCAGCCCCGGACTAGCGGGGCATGCGAACGTAAGGAGCTCCTACGAGCAGTACTTC. It specifies CASSPGLAGHANVRSSYEQYF.

This clonotype was seen repeatedly, ten times or more. V and J are TRBV12-3 or TRBV12-4 and TRBJ1-2, with D possibly being TRBD1 (5 bases). Trimming removed 7 bases at V and 6 bases at J, with 24 bases between. The CDR3 runs to 16 residues. The DNA for the CDR3 is TGTGCCAGCACCGGTATATTGGATCGGGGCAACAATGGCTACACCTTC. It encodes CASTGILDRGNNGYTF.

The rearrangement uses TRBV29-1 and TRBJ2-5; 14 bases map to TRBD2. The CDR3 extends over 18 amino acids. Losses at the gene ends were 6 bases for V and 2 bases for J; bases not matched to a gene: 14. Per germline, CDR1 SQVTM and CDR2 ANQGSEA. CDR3 sequence reads: CSVKGGTSGRWGQETQYF. The CDR3 nucleotides are TGCAGCGTCAAAGGCGGGACTAGCGGGAGATGGGGGCAAGAGACCCAGTACTTC.

This clonotype showed up many times. V is TRBV5-1 and J is TRBJ2-7; D is undetermined. V shed 3 bases and J shed 3 bases, with 10 bases lying between them. The CDR3 loop spans 13 amino acids. Germline V gene data show CDR1 as SGHRS and CDR2 as YFSETQ. CDR3 sequence: CASSYDGYYEQYF. For the CDR3, the DNA is TGCGCCAGCAGCTACGACGGGTACTACGAGCAGTACTTC.

The sample holds many counts of this clonotype. The chain carries TRBV7-9 and TRBJ1-1, with D possibly matching TRBD1 (6 bases). Trimming removed 10 bases at V and 7 bases at J, with 19 bases between. The CDR3 has 13 residues. Germline loops: CDR1 SEHNR, CDR2 FQNEAQ (reference sequence). As DNA, the CDR3 is TGTGCCACCGGATCTGGGGGGGGCAGTGAAGCTTTCTTT. Translating gives CATGSGGGSEAFF.

This clonotype was counted between two and nine times. At one end the junction does not follow the germline gene, possibly because of a read error. V is TRBV4-3 and J is TRBJ2-5; D gene uncertain. The CDR3 length is 14 residues. The germline gives CDR1 LGHNA, CDR2 YSLEER. The DNA for the CDR3 is TGCGCCGGCAGCCAAGGGTGGGTGGGAGAGACCCAGTACTTC. Its translation: CAGSQGWVGETQYF.

This clonotype was detected ten times or more. The chain joins TRBV6-1 to TRBJ2-1; the D gene is possibly TRBD2 (5 bases). The CDR3 extends over 13 amino acids. In germline, CDR1 is MNHNS, CDR2 SASEGT. V shed 5 bases and J shed 8 bases, with 13 bases lying between them. The CDR3 DNA reads as TGTGCCAGCAGTTACGGAGGAGGCGATGAGCAGTTCTTC. Translation gives CASSYGGGDEQFF.

This clonotype was seen many times. V and J are TRBV10-3 and TRBJ1-2; D is undetermined. V lost 0 bases and J lost 2, with 1 base in between. The length of the CDR3 is 12 residues. CDR1 is ENHRY, CDR2 SYGVKD, per germline. This chain's CDR3 is CAISESNYGYTF. CDR3 DNA sequence: TGTGCCATCAGTGAGTCGAACTATGGCTACACCTTC.